A selection of T cell receptor beta chains follows, all from one sample in a study of technical replicates of blood from several donors. Generated by immunoSEQ multiplex PCR, the TCRdb table keeps only in-frame clones and is missing some. This repertoire shows fewer than 90,000 clones, 85% to 95% found once; its top ten account for 0.39%. The specimen sequenced was T cells isolated from PBMCs. The receptors were gathered from a human donor in good health. Each CDR3 is given with its conserved first and last residue. Each record gives: D gene, V gene, J gene, clone size, CDR3 protein, CDR3 DNA. D genes are given only for firm matches. Only part of the rows carry a size: once, few, many, or a class if the clone is expanded.

d_gene: NA
v_gene: TRBV6-1
j_gene: TRBJ1-1
abundance: NA
CDR3aa: CASSEMTVMNTEAFF
CDR3nt: TGTGCCAGCAGTGAAATGACAGTCATGAACACTGAAGCTTTCTTT

d_gene: TRBD1
v_gene: TRBV7-6
j_gene: TRBJ1-2
abundance: NA
CDR3aa: CASSLPYRDRGPFNYGYTF
CDR3nt: TGTGCCAGCAGCTTACCCTACCGGGACAGGGGGCCGTTCAACTATGGCTACACCTTC

d_gene: NA
v_gene: TRBV7-3
j_gene: TRBJ2-1
abundance: NA
CDR3aa: CASSLLPLRDNEQFF
CDR3nt: TGTGCCAGCAGCTTACTGCCCCTCCGGGACAATGAGCAGTTCTTC

d_gene: TRBD1
v_gene: TRBV18
j_gene: TRBJ2-7
abundance: once
CDR3aa: CASRPGQGLYEQYF
CDR3nt: TGTGCCAGCCGGCCGGGACAGGGTCTTTACGAGCAGTACTTC

d_gene: NA
v_gene: TRBV27
j_gene: TRBJ2-7
abundance: NA
CDR3aa: CASSSQPIPSWGDEQYF
CDR3nt: TGTGCCAGCAGTTCCCAACCAATACCCTCATGGGGCGACGAGCAGTACTTC

d_gene: TRBD1
v_gene: TRBV6-1
j_gene: TRBJ2-1
abundance: NA
CDR3aa: CASSESGQGRTNEQFF
CDR3nt: TGTGCCAGCAGTGAGAGTGGACAGGGCCGGACGAATGAGCAGTTCTTC

d_gene: NA
v_gene: TRBV15
j_gene: TRBJ2-7
abundance: once
CDR3aa: CATSRDREIYEQYF
CDR3nt: TGTGCCACCAGCAGAGATCGGGAGATCTACGAGCAGTACTTC

d_gene: TRBD1
v_gene: TRBV4-1
j_gene: TRBJ1-1
abundance: few
CDR3aa: CASSPTPGTGDEAFF
CDR3nt: TGCGCCAGCAGCCCTACTCCCGGGACAGGGGACGAAGCTTTCTTT

d_gene: NA
v_gene: TRBV5-4
j_gene: TRBJ1-2
abundance: NA
CDR3aa: CASSSGISNYGYTF
CDR3nt: TGTGCCAGCAGCTCAGGGATTTCTAACTATGGCTACACCTTC

d_gene: TRBD2
v_gene: TRBV6-5
j_gene: TRBJ2-7
abundance: NA
CDR3aa: CASSPGLAAYEQYF
CDR3nt: TGTGCCAGCAGTCCGGGACTAGCGGCCTACGAGCAGTACTTC

d_gene: TRBD1
v_gene: TRBV28
j_gene: TRBJ1-2
abundance: once
CDR3aa: CASTQGNYGYTF
CDR3nt: TGTGCCAGCACACAGGGGAACTATGGCTACACCTTC

d_gene: TRBD1
v_gene: TRBV15
j_gene: TRBJ2-7
abundance: NA
CDR3aa: CATSRGDRGYEQYF
CDR3nt: TGTGCCACCAGCAGAGGGGACAGGGGCTACGAGCAGTACTTC

d_gene: NA
v_gene: TRBV10-2
j_gene: TRBJ2-1
abundance: NA
CDR3aa: CASSYGLYNEQFF
CDR3nt: TGCGCCAGCAGTTACGGACTATACAATGAGCAGTTCTTC

d_gene: TRBD1
v_gene: TRBV7-2
j_gene: TRBJ2-7
abundance: NA
CDR3aa: CASSRTGDLYEQYF
CDR3nt: TGTGCCAGCAGCCGGACAGGGGACCTCTACGAGCAGTACTTC

d_gene: TRBD1
v_gene: TRBV2
j_gene: TRBJ1-2
abundance: NA
CDR3aa: CASSEGLEGQGAPSGYTF
CDR3nt: TGTGCCAGCAGTGAAGGCCTCGAGGGACAGGGGGCGCCCAGTGGCTACACCTTC